The 3 T cell receptor beta chains below were found in one sample sequenced in a study of blood T cell repertoires in COVID-19. Profiling relied on immunoSEQ multiplex PCR, and the TCRdb table lists in-frame clones only, not all of them. The table has fewer than 4,000 clones, about 70% seen once; the top ten hold 40% to 55%. Sequenced material: peripheral blood. These receptors all stem from a human donor in a cohort sampled during active COVID-19.

The table lists this clone with a few counts. The chain has TRBV7-2 and TRBJ2-7; perhaps TRBD2 as D (5 bases). Trimming shortened V by 1 base and J by 1 base, and 11 bases separated the two germline ends. The CDR3 runs 15 residues. Germline CDR1 reads SGHTA; CDR2 reads FQGNSA. This CDR3 is CASSLGGLGSYEQYF. The CDR3, as DNA: TGTGCCAGCAGCTTAGGAGGGCTCGGGTCCTACGAGCAGTACTTC.

The chain has TRBV30 and TRBJ2-3, with D tentatively TRBD1 (5 bases). Trimming pared 5 bases from V and 7 bases from J, leaving 10 bases between. From germline, CDR1 is GTSNPN and CDR2 SVGIG (reference sequence). This CDR3 is built from 11 residues. CDR3 sequence: CAWDRAYTQYF. For the CDR3, the DNA is TGTGCCTGGGACAGAGCTTATACGCAGTATTTT.

The chain is built from TRBV27 and TRBJ2-7, with 8 bases fitting TRBD2. The germline V gene has CDR1 MNHEY and CDR2 SMNVEV (reference sequence). This CDR3 contains 14 residues. The ends lost 6 bases at V and 2 bases at J; junction bases unmatched: 6. DNA for the CDR3: TGTGCCAGCAGACGAAGCGGGGGAACCTACGAGCAGTACTTC. This encodes CASRRSGGTYEQYF.